The clone carrying this TCR beta chain was counted ten times or more. The antigen is undetermined. This record comes from a study of T-cell reconstitution after alpha-beta-depleted transplantation in children. Study results and caveats: Recipient T cells and thymic progenitors that survived were the source of the high TCRbeta diversity seen at day 60 in some patients.

Germline assignment: CDR1 DFQATT and CDR2 SNEGSKA (reference sequence). The V gene lost 8 bases and the J gene lost 1 base, with 12 bases spanning the gap. The CDR3 loop spans 12 amino acids. Molecular barcoding with unique molecular identifiers was used for the TCRbeta library. TCRdb reanalysed the PCR reads using MiXCR and keeps one entry per CDR3 protein. The data contain approximately 300,000 distinct CDR3 sequences, roughly 10% of them singletons. The rearrangement links TRBV20-1 to TRBJ2-7; tentatively, D is TRBD2 (6 bases). This sample comprised peripheral blood, obtained 180 days after TCRalphabeta/CD19-depleted stem cell transplant. This receptor was taken from a male patient between 2 and 9 years old who had a stem cell transplant for chronic granulomatous disease, so the T cells may come from the graft donor. The CDR3 nucleotides are TGCAGTATAATAGCGGCTTCCTACGAGCAGTACTTC. Translating it yields CSIIAASYEQYF.